This TCR beta chain was observed in a study of memory CD4+ T cells and cytomegalovirus serostatus. Data came from immunoSEQ multiplex PCR; TCRdb stores just in-frame clones and leaves some out. The table includes approximately 45,000 clones, over 60% detected once. Single viable CD3+CD4+CD8-CD45RO+ cells were sorted as the memory CD4+ T cells. About this clone itself: What it binds is not known. The sample holds other DNA sequences that translate to the same CDR3.

The V and J ends lost 3 bases and 0 bases, in that order; junction bases with no gene match: 1. The V gene's germline CDR1 is KGHSH and CDR2 LQKENI. There are 15 residues in the CDR3. Regarding the study as a whole: CMV serostatus prediction reached median AUC 0.95, or 0.91 with US-trained model. About 40% of the roughly 160 known CMV-associated TCRbeta sequences appeared in CD4+ memory.

This sequence was found in an adult in good health and CMV-seronegative. Material: memory CD4+ T cells from blood. The genes are TRBV18 and TRBJ2-7; TRBD2 aligns across 11 bases. The CDR3 DNA follows: TGTGCCAGCTCACCGGGGACTAGCGGCTCCTACGAGCAGTACTTC. Protein: CASSPGTSGSYEQYF.